The present T cell receptor beta chain was sequenced within a study of T-cell memory formation after mild COVID-19 (dated by TCRdb to the early 2020s). Concerning the study at large: Most TCR sequence clusters were specific to one of the two donors. Longitudinal TCRalpha and TCRbeta repertoire sequencing tracked T-cell clones expanding and contracting after mild COVID-19 in a couple of donors. Two young, previously healthy adult volunteers, one female and one male, were included in the cohort. Summary of the overall study and its limitations: SARS-CoV-2 specificity of the second-wave clones peaking on day 37 was not confirmed. Only a couple of mild cases were covered by the study, and larger cohorts that include severe cases with pre-infection samples were considered necessary. Some responding clones were detected in pre-infection memory, suggesting pre-existing cross-reactive memory T cells joined the SARS-CoV-2 response. From day 15 to 85, contracting clones showed balanced CD4/CD8 phenotypes, whereas a second wave of clones that expanded from day 15 to 37 leaned towards CD4+. Contracting CD4+ clones were located mainly in the CM and EM memory subsets, whereas CD8+ clones were found to be enriched in EMRA.

The sample holds a few counts of this clonotype. The antigen it recognizes is unknown. No base qualities exist here, and no much larger clone lies one base off it. From a lookup of the germline V gene, CDR1 and CDR2 are KGHDR and SFDVKD. Relative to germline, V is 4 bases shorter and J is 2 bases shorter, with 13 bases between their ends. The CDR3 spans 16 residues, from the cysteine through the phenylalanine. Left in the record is the CDR3 DNA by itself, 48 bases read in frame from the first base. PBMCs were isolated by Ficoll-Paque density gradient centrifugation. These reads were obtained on an Illumina NovaSeq 6000. TCRalpha and TCRbeta cDNA libraries were built by 5'RACE with constant-segment primers, adding sample barcodes and unique molecular identifiers. RNA was extracted from every sample with Trizol reagent. The libraries were amplified in two PCR steps, and the second step added a second sample barcode and Illumina TruSeq adapters. Sequencing of libraries was performed on an Illumina NovaSeq with 2 x 150 bp paired-end reads. Concerning the study's data processing: With migec v1.2.7, reads were demultiplexed and then collapsed into UMI-guided consensus sequences. Using mixcr v2.1.11, UMI consensuses were aligned to TRA and TRB V and J templates and then assembled into clonotypes. Clonotypes were classified as expanded or contracted when called significant by both edgeR and NoisET, with noise models trained on biological replicates. For edgeR calls, the thresholds were a false discovery rate-adjusted p below 0.01 and a log2 fold-change of 1. As an exploratory analysis of dynamics, PCA with hierarchical clustering was applied to max-normalized trajectories of the 1000 most abundant clonotypes. Separately sequenced CD4+ and CD8+ repertoires were used to assign the CD4 or CD8 phenotype of responding clones. TCRdb cleaned the public reads at Q25 with fastp, built clones with MiXCR and kept in-frame beta chains. Rows merge per CDR3 protein into single entries with the most common DNA and genes. TCRdb's processing, not the study's, gives the V and J calls here. The sample records about 120,000 distinct CDR3 sequences, around a sixth of which are singletons. The ten largest make up 11% to 15% of the sample.

Material: PBMCs or a T cell subset sorted from them (not recorded which). The sequence links TRBV24-1 to TRBJ2-2, with TRBD1 as a weak D call on 5 bases. This sequence originates from an adult woman who had mild COVID-19 (a few samples of this study predate the infection). The sample titles of this study are shuffled in the database, so cell type and time point are left out; the donor was told from shared clones. The CDR3 in this case is CATSDPDRINTGELFF. The nucleotide sequence is given as TGTGCCACCAGTGACCCTGACAGAATCAACACCGGGGAGCTGTTTTTT.